These 20 T cell receptor beta chains originate from one sample sequenced in a study of blood T cell repertoires in COVID-19. Using immunoSEQ multiplex PCR, the repertoire was profiled, and TCRdb retains in-frame clones only, with some absent. In the table there are 150,000 to 200,000 clones, approximately 81% of which are singletons. The sequenced sample consisted of peripheral blood. Receptor source: a woman in her forties or fifties with COVID-19, enrolled during active disease.

The chain links TRBV30 to TRBJ2-7; 8 bases fit TRBD2. This CDR3 is built from 14 residues. From germline, CDR1 is GTSNPN and CDR2 SVGIG (reference sequence). Unmatched junction bases numbered 9, after V lost 3 bases and J lost 5 bases. As DNA, the CDR3 is TGTGCCTGGAGAGGTTCGGGGGGGTGGGACGAGCAGTACTTC. Residues: CAWRGSGGWDEQYF.

J is TRBJ2-2 and V is TRBV2; D may be TRBD1 (5 bases). Germline lookup yields CDR1 SNHLY and CDR2 FYNNEI. There are 15 residues in the CDR3. Between the trimmed V and J ends, which lost 2 bases and 5 bases, there was a span of 12 bases. This CDR3 reads CASSEKGYGTGELFF. DNA for the CDR3: TGTGCCAGCAGTGAAAAGGGGTATGGAACCGGGGAGCTGTTTTTT.

The chain combines TRBV7-6 with TRBJ1-3, with D possibly being TRBD1 (6 bases). The CDR3 runs to 15 residues. Trimming cost V 2 bases and J 0 bases, with 8 bases left between them. Germline loops: CDR1 SGHVS, CDR2 FNYEAQ. The CDR3 is CASSLTQGSGNTIYF. For the CDR3, the DNA is TGTGCCAGCAGCTTAACACAGGGCTCTGGAAACACCATATATTTT.

This clone was recorded only once. The V gene is TRBV6-5, the J gene TRBJ2-7, with 7 nucleotides matching TRBD2. Trimming cost V 6 bases and J 6 bases; bases outside gene matches: 5. CDR3 size: 12 residues. The germline V gene encodes CDR1 MNHEY and CDR2 SVGAGI. Here the CDR3 reads CASRPPGGEQYF. In DNA, the CDR3 is TGTGCCAGCAGGCCCCCGGGAGGCGAGCAGTACTTC.

This clone is a singleton in its sample. The genes are TRBV12-3 or TRBV12-4 and TRBJ2-5, with 7 positions matching TRBD2. The CDR3 runs 12 residues. V lost 7 bases, J lost 4 bases, and 3 bases stayed unmatched. The CDR3 nucleotides are TGTGCCAGCAATCGGGGGGTAGAGACCCAGTACTTC. Its translation: CASNRGVETQYF.

The chain links TRBV5-7 to TRBJ2-7; D call uncertain. TRBV5-7 is labeled an ORF, and its function is uncertain. This CDR3 spans 8 amino acids. V lost 2 bases and J lost 12, with 3 bases in between. CDR3 nucleotide sequence: TGTGCCAGCAGCTTACTGTACTTC. Protein sequence: CASSLLYF.

The chain is built from TRBV5-4 and TRBJ1-1; 9 bases are a match to TRBD1. CDR1 is SGHNT, CDR2 YYREEE, per germline (reference sequence). Losses at the gene ends were 4 bases for V and 1 base for J; bases not matched to a gene: 5. The CDR3 covers 15 residues. In nucleotides, the CDR3 is TGTGCCAGCAGCCTGGGGGACAGGGAGAACACTGAAGCTTTCTTT. It yields the protein CASSLGDRENTEAFF.

The V call is TRBV6-2 or TRBV6-3, the J call TRBJ2-3, with TRBD2 matching over 10 bases. The CDR3 contains 20 residues. In germline, CDR1 is MNHEY, CDR2 SVGEGT. V was pared by 2 bases and J by 4 bases, with 18 bases of the junction left unmatched. CDR3 residues: CASSYSSGSGGASGADTQYF. The CDR3 DNA follows: TGTGCCAGCAGTTACAGTAGCGGCAGCGGGGGGGCATCTGGCGCAGATACGCAGTATTTT.

The V and J genes are TRBV12-5 and TRBJ1-1, with a tentative D call TRBD1 (6 bases). Germline V gene sequence: CDR1 LGHNT, CDR2 FRNRAP. This CDR3 has 16 amino acids. V lost 1 base, J lost 0 bases, and 12 bases lay in between. The CDR3 DNA sequence: TGTGCTAGTGGTTTGGACAGGGTCGGGATGAACACTGAAGCTTTCTTT. Its protein is CASGLDRVGMNTEAFF.

The chain recombines TRBV7-9 with TRBJ1-1; tentatively, D is TRBD1 (5 bases). The V end was cut by 0 bases, the J end by 4 bases, with 9 bases between. CDR1 and CDR2 (germline): SEHNR, FQNEAQ (reference sequence). The CDR3 contains 14 residues. The CDR3 reads CASSLAGGGTEAFF. DNA for the CDR3: TGTGCCAGCAGCTTAGCGGGGGGTGGCACTGAAGCTTTCTTT.

The chain couples TRBV30 to TRBJ1-3; D is unclear. Germline CDR1 reads GTSNPN; CDR2 reads SVGIG (reference sequence). The CDR3 is 11 residues long. The CDR3 is CSTYSGNTIYF. CDR3 nucleotides: TGTTCAACCTACTCTGGAAACACCATATATTTT. The whole variable domain, remainder taken from reference TRBV30 and TRBJ1-3, is SQTIHQWPATLVQPVGSPLSLECTVEGTSNPNLYWYRQAAGRGLQLLFYSVGIGQISSEVPQNLSASRPQDRQFILSSKKLLLSDSGFYLCSTYSGNTIYFGEGSWLTVV.

This chain uses TRBV2 with TRBJ1-1, with D tentatively TRBD1 (6 bases). The germline CDR1 and CDR2 sequences are SNHLY and FYNNEI. This CDR3 spans 13 amino acids. The germline V and J ends were trimmed by 4 bases and 4 bases, with 10 bases remaining between them. The CDR3 is CASSGQQGTEAFF. The CDR3 DNA sequence: TGTGCCAGCAGTGGTCAACAGGGCACTGAAGCTTTCTTT.

Note on this clone: The sample holds other DNA sequences that translate to the same CDR3. This chain joins TRBV5-1 and TRBJ1-6; 7 bases match TRBD1. The CDR3 runs 14 residues. CDR1 is SGHRS and CDR2 is YFSETQ in the germline V gene. Trimming removed 2 bases from V and 5 bases from J; junction bases left unmatched: 1. The CDR3 region has the DNA TGCGCCAGCAGCTTCCAGGGGGATAATTCACCCCTCCACTTT. Translation: CASSFQGDNSPLHF. The full variable domain, completed using reference TRBV5-1 and TRBJ1-6, is KAGVTQTPRYLIKTRGQQVTLSCSPISGHRSVSWYQQTPGQGLQFLFEYFSETQRNKGNFPGRFSGRQFSNSRSEMNVSTLELGDSALYLCASSFQGDNSPLHFGNGTRLTVT.

This clone came up once. J is TRBJ2-1 and V is TRBV27; 7 positions match TRBD2. The CDR3 length is 17 residues. J was trimmed by 4 bases and V by 4 bases; bases with no gene match: 13. Germline V gives CDR1 MNHEY, CDR2 SMNVEV (reference sequence). CDR3 bases: TGTGCCAGCAGTTCCTCTAGCGGACCTACAGTTTACAATGAGCAGTTCTTC. This gives the protein CASSSSSGPTVYNEQFF.

The J gene is TRBJ2-7, the V gene TRBV28, with 8 bases matching TRBD1. Germline CDR1 MDHEN, CDR2 SYDVKM. CDR3 length equals 14 residues. With 4 bases clipped from V and 8 bases from J, the junction kept 10 bases outside the gene matches. CDR3 sequence: CASSSGQEGDKQYF. The CDR3, as DNA: TGTGCCAGCAGTTCGGGACAGGAGGGGGACAAGCAGTACTTC. The full variable domain, its missing parts supplied by reference TRBV28 and TRBJ2-7, is DVKVTQSSRYLVKRTGEKVFLECVQDMDHENMFWYRQDPGLGLRLIYFSYDVKMKEKGDIPEGYSVSREKKERFSLILESASTNQTSMYLCASSSGQEGDKQYFGPGTRLTVT.

The chain links TRBV2 to TRBJ2-3; 13 bases line up with TRBD2. With V trimmed by 2 bases and J by 2 bases, 7 bases remained unmatched. The V gene's germline CDR1 is SNHLY and CDR2 FYNNEI. This CDR3 region has 18 residues. CDR3: CASSEWLTSGGNTDTQYF. CDR3 nucleotides: TGTGCCAGCAGTGAATGGTTGACTAGCGGGGGGAACACAGATACGCAGTATTTT.

The rearrangement uses TRBV4-1 and TRBJ1-2, with D possibly being TRBD1 (5 bases). The CDR3 sequence is 15 residues long. Germline CDR1 is MGHRA and CDR2 is YSYEKL. V lost 1 base, J lost 4 bases, and 13 bases lay in between. Here the CDR3 reads CASSQAGARFYGYTF. Written as DNA, the CDR3 is TGCGCCAGCAGCCAAGCTGGGGCCAGGTTCTATGGCTACACCTTC.

The chain joins TRBV30 to TRBJ2-1, with D possibly matching TRBD2 (5 bases). The CDR3 has 15 residues. The germline V and J ends were trimmed by 1 base and 0 bases, with 10 bases remaining between them. CDR1 and CDR2 from the germline V gene are GTSNPN and SVGIG (reference sequence). CDR3 DNA sequence: TGTGCCTGGAGTGGCTCCCGGGGCTCCTACAATGAGCAGTTCTTC. Translating it yields CAWSGSRGSYNEQFF. Variable domain in full (rest from reference TRBV30 and TRBJ2-1): SQTIHQWPATLVQPVGSPLSLECTVEGTSNPNLYWYRQAAGRGLQLLFYSVGIGQISSEVPQNLSASRPQDRQFILSSKKLLLSDSGFYLCAWSGSRGSYNEQFFGPGTRLTVL.

This rearrangement joins TRBV9 to TRBJ1-4; D is undetermined. From germline, CDR1 is SGDLS and CDR2 YYNGEE. The length of the CDR3 is 15 residues. V was shortened by 4 bases and J by 3 bases, with 13 bases between the two germline ends. The CDR3 spells CASSHGGEPNEKLFF. Here the CDR3 DNA reads TGTGCCAGCAGCCATGGAGGTGAGCCTAATGAAAAACTGTTTTTT.

The chain links TRBV9 to TRBJ2-5, with D uncertain. V was trimmed by 0 bases and J by 5 bases, leaving 11 bases between them. Germline CDR1 SGDLS, CDR2 YYNGEE. This CDR3 is built from 14 residues. The CDR3 region has the DNA TGTGCCAGCAGCGTAGCAGGCACCTTGGAGACCCAGTACTTC. Translated, it gives CASSVAGTLETQYF.